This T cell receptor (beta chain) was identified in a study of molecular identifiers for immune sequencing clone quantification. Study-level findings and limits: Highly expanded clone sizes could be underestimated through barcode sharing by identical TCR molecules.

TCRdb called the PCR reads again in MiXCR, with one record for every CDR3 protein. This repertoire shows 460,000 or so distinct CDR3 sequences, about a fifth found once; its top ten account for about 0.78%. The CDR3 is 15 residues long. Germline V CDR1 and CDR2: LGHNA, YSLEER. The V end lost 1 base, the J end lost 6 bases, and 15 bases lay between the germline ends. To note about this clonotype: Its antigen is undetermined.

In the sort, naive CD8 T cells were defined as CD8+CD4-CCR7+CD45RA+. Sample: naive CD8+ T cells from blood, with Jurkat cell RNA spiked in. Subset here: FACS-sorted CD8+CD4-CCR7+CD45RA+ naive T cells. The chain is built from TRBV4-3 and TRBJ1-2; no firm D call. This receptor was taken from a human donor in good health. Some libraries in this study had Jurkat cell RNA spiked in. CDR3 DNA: TGCGCCAGCAGCCAAGGGACGGCTCTATGGGATGGCTACACCTTC. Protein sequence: CASSQGTALWDGYTF.